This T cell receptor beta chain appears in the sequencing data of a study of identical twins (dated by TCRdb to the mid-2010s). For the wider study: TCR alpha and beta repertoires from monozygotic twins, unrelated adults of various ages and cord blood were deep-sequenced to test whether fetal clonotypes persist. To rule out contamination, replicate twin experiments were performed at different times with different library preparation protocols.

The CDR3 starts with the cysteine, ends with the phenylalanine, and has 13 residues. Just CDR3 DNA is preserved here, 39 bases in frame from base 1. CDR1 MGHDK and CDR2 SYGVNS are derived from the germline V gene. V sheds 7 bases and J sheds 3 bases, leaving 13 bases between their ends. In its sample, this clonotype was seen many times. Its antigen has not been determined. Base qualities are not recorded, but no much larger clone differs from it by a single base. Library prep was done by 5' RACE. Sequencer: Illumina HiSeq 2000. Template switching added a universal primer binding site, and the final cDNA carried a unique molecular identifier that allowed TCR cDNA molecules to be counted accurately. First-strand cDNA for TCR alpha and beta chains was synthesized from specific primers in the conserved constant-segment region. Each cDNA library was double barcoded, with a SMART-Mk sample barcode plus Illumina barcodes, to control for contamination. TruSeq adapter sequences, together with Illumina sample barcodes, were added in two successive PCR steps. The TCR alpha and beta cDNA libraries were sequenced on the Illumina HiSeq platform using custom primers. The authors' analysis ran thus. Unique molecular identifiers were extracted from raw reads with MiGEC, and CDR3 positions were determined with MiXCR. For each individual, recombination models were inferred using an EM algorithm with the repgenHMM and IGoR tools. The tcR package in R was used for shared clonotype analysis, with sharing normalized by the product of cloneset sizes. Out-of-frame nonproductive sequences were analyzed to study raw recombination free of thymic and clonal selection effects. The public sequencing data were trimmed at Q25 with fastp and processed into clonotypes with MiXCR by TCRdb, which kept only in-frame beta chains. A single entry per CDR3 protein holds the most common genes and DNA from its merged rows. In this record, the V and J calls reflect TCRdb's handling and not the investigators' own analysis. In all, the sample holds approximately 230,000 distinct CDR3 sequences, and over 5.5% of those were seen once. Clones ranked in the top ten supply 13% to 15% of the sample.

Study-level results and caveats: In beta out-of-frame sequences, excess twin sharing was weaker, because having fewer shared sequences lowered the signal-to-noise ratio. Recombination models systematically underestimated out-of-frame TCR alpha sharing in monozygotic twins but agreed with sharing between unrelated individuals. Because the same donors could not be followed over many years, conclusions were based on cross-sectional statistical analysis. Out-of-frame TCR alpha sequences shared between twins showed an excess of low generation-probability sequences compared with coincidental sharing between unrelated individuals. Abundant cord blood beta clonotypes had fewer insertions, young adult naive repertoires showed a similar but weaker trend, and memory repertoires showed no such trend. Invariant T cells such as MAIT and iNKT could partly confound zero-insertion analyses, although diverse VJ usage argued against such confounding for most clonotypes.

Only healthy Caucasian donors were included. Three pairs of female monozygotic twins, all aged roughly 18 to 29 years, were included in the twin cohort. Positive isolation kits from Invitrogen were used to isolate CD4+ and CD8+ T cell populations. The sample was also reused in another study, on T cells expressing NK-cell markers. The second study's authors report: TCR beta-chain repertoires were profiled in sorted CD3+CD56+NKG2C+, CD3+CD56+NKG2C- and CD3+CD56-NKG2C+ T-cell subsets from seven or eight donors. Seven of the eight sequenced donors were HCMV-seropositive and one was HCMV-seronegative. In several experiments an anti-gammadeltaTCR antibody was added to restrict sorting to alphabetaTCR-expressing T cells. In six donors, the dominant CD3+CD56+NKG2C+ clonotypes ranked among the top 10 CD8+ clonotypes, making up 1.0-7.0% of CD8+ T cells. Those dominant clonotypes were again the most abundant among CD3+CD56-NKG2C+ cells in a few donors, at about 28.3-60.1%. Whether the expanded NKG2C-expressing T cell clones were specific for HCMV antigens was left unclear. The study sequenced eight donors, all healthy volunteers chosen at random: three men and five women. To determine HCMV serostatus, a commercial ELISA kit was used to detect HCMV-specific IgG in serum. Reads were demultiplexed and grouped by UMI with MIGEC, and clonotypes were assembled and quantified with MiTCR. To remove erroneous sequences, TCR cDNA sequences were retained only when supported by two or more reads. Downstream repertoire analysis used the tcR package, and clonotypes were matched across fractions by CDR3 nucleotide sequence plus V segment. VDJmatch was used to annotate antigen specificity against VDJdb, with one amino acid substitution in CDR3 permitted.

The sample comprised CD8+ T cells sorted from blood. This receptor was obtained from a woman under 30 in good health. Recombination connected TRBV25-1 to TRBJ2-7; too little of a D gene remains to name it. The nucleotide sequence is TGTGCCAGCACTAGTAATACCCTCTACGAGCAGTACTTC. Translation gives CASTSNTLYEQYF.